The clone carrying this TCR beta chain is medium-sized in the sample. The antigen is undetermined. V was clipped by 8 bases and J by 0 bases, with 5 bases between them. The CDR3 length is 12 residues. RNA and DNA were co-extracted from approximately 20-30 mg of unsorted bulk tissue. All tumor samples contained more than 80% viable tumor cells. These data belong to a study of tumor-infiltrating lymphocytes in primary liver carcinoma. Study summary: The patients included men and women who were aged 30 to 69 years.

Researchers generated TCR beta cDNA from approximately 520 ng of total RNA, relying on a constant-region primer. Three nested multiplex PCR rounds of slightly modified ARM-PCR generated TCR beta libraries. Researchers ran the first two PCR rounds for around 10 cycles each with TRBV1-TRBV30 forward primers and a C-beta reverse primer. A single record per CDR3 protein comes from TCRdb applying MiXCR to the multiplex PCR reads. The table records around 29,000 distinct CDR3 sequences, roughly two thirds of them present only once. Broader study findings: Tumor region pairs overlapped more than did tumor-adjacent and tumor-blood pairs.

The sequencing sample was made of liver tumor tissue from sampling region 3. Specified subset: tumor region T3, left-lateral pole. The chain employs TRBV12-3 or TRBV12-4 and TRBJ1-3; D uncertain. The receptor was derived from a woman in her 30s with primary liver carcinoma and hepatitis B virus infection. CDR3 protein: CASGRSGNTIYF. The CDR3 DNA reads as TGTGCCAGCGGGCGCTCTGGAAACACCATATATTTT.